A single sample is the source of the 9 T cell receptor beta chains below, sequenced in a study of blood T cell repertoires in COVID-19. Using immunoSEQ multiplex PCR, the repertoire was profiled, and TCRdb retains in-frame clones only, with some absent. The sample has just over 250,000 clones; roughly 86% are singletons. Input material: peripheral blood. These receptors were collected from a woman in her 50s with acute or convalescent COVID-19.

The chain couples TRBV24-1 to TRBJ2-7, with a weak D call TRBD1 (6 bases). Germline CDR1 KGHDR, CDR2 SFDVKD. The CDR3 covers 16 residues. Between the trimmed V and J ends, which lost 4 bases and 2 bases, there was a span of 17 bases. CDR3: CATSDPRDTGTYEQYF. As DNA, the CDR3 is TGTGCCACCAGTGACCCTCGGGACACCGGAACCTACGAGCAGTACTTC.

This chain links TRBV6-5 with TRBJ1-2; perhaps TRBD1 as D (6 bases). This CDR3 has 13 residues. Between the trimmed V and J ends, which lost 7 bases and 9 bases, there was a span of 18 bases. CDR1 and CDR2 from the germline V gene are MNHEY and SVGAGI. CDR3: CASTRTDQPSYTF. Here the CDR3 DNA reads TGTGCCAGCACCCGGACAGATCAGCCTAGCTACACCTTC.

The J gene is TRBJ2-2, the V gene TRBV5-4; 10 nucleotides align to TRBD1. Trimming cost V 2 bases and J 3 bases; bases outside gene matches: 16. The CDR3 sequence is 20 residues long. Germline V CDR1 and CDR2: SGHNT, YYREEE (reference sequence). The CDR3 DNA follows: TGTGCCAGCAGCTTTGCGACAGGGGGCGGGCTAGCGGGCCACACCGGGGAGCTGTTTTTT. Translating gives CASSFATGGGLAGHTGELFF.

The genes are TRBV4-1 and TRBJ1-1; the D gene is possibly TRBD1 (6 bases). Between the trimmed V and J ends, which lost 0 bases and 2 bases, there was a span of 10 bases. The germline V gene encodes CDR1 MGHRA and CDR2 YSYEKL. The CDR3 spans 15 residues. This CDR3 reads CASSQDGQRNTEAFF. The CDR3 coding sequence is TGCGCCAGCAGCCAAGATGGACAGCGAAACACTGAAGCTTTCTTT.

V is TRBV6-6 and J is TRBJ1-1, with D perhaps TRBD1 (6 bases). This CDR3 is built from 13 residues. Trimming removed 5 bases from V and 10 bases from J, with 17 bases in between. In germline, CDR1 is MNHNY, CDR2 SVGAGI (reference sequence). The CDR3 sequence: CASSQLTGSVAFF. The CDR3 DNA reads TGTGCCAGCAGTCAATTGACAGGAAGTGTAGCTTTCTTT.

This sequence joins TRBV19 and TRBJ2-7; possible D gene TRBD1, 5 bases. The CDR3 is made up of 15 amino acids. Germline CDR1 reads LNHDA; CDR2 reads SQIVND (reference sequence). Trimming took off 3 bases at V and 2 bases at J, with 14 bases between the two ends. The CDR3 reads CASSINQGPAYEQYF. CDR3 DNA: TGTGCCAGTAGTATCAACCAGGGTCCAGCCTACGAGCAGTACTTC. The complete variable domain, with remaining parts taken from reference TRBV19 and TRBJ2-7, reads DGGITQSPKYLFRKEGQNVTLSCEQNLNHDAMYWYRQDPGQGLRLIYYSQIVNDFQKGDIAEGYSVSREKKESFPLTVTSAQKNPTAFYLCASSINQGPAYEQYFGPGTRLTVT.

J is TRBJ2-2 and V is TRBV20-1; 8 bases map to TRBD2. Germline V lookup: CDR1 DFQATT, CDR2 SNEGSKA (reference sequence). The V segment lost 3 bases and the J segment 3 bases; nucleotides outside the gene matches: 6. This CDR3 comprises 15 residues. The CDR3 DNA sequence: TGCAGTGCTAGTGTCGGCGGGAGGTACACCGGGGAGCTGTTTTTT. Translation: CSASVGGRYTGELFF.

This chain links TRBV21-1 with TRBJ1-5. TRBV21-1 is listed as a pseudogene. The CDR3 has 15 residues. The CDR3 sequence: CASSLPGGGNQPQHF. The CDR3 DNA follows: TGTGCCAGCAGCCTCCCGGGAGGAGGGAATCAGCCCCAGCATTTT.

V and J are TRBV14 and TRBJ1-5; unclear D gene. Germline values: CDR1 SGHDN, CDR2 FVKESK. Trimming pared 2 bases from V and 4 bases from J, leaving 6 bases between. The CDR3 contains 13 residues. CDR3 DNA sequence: TGTGCCAGCAGCCAATGGCCGAATCAGCCCCAGCATTTT. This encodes CASSQWPNQPQHF. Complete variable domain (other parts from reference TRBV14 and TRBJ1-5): EAGVTQFPSHSVIEKGQTVTLRCDPISGHDNLYWYRRVMGKEIKFLLHFVKESKQDESGMPNNRFLAERTGGTYSTLKVQPAELEDSGVYFCASSQWPNQPQHFGDGTRLSIL.